The 18 T cell receptor beta chains below come from one sample, sequenced in a study of tumor-infiltrating lymphocytes in primary liver carcinoma. TCR beta cDNA was made from 500 ng total RNA with a constant-region primer. Each TCR beta library was derived from three nested multiplex PCR rounds that employed slightly modified ARM-PCR. The two initial PCR rounds, nine to eleven cycles each, used TRBV1-TRBV30 forward and C-beta reverse primers. A single record per CDR3 protein comes from TCRdb applying MiXCR to the multiplex PCR reads. The sample has some 43,000 distinct CDR3 sequences, roughly 70% seen once; the top ten hold just under 30%. From approximately 20-30 mg of unsorted bulk tissue, DNA and RNA were co-extracted together. Sample: liver tumor tissue from sampling region 5. Noted subset: tumor region T5, tumor centre. The receptors shown here come from a man between 35 and 55 years old with primary liver carcinoma and hepatitis B virus infection.

This clonotype was found many times. The chain combines TRBV6-2 or TRBV6-3 with TRBJ2-1, with 9 bases lining up with TRBD1. Looked up from germline, CDR1 is MNHEY and CDR2 is SVGEGT. The V and J ends lost 4 bases and 4 bases, in that order; junction bases with no gene match: 8. This CDR3 is built from 16 residues. CDR3 amino acids: CASSSTTGQGYNEQFF. DNA for the CDR3: TGTGCCAGCAGTTCGACCACGGGACAGGGATACAATGAGCAGTTCTTC.

Comments on this clonotype: At one end the junction does not follow the germline gene, possibly because of a read error. The genes are TRBV7-9 and TRBJ2-3; D is ambiguous. There are 14 residues in the CDR3. Looked up from germline, CDR1 is SEHNR and CDR2 is FQNEAQ (reference sequence). CDR3 residues: CASSLSRAPDTQCF. The CDR3 nucleotides read TGTGCCAGCAGCTTGAGCCGGGCCCCAGATACGCAGTGTTTT.

Turning to this clonotype: One end of the junction is discordant with germline, which a read error may explain. V usage is TRBV11-2 and J usage is TRBJ2-2; 11 nucleotides match TRBD1. Germline CDR1 reads SGHAT; CDR2 reads FQNNGV. The length of the CDR3 is 13 residues. CDR3 nucleotide sequence: TGTGCCACGGGACAGGGGGGCACCGGGGATCTGTTTTTT. It codes for CATGQGGTGDLFF.

This clonotype was counted a few times. This may come from a read error, since a much larger clone is one base off. The rearrangement uses TRBV5-6 and TRBJ2-3; D might be TRBD1 or TRBD2, each matching 5 bases. The CDR3 has 19 residues. Germline V gene sequence: CDR1 SGHDT, CDR2 YYEEEE. CDR3 DNA sequence: TGTGCCAGCAGCTTGGCCGGATCTGTAAGGGACGCCAGCACAGGTACGCAGTATTTT. Its translation is CASSLAGSVRDASTGTQYF.

The V call is TRBV19, the J call TRBJ1-1; D perhaps matches TRBD1 (5 bases). The V end was cut by 8 bases, the J end by 1 base, with 11 bases between. Germline loops: CDR1 LNHDA, CDR2 SQIVND (reference sequence). This CDR3 spans 13 amino acids. The CDR3 bases are TGTGCCAGTCGTCCTGGACAGAACACTGAAGCTTTCTTT. It yields the protein CASRPGQNTEAFF.

On this clonotype itself: Possible read error: a much larger clone is one base away. The rearrangement joins TRBV5-1 to TRBJ2-7, with D unclear. CDR3 size: 13 residues. The germline gives CDR1 SGHRS, CDR2 YFSETQ. CDR3 sequence: CASSLTEAGEPYF. CDR3 nucleotide sequence: TGCGCCAGCAGCTTGACAGAGGCTGGCGAGCCGTACTTC.

This chain connects TRBV12-3 or TRBV12-4 to TRBJ1-5; the D is unclear. V lost 8 bases and J 4 bases, leaving 12 bases between the germline ends. The CDR3 contains 13 residues. CDR3 bases: TGTGCCAGCTGTCTAAACCGGAATCAGCCCCAGCATTTT. Amino acids: CASCLNRNQPQHF.

This clonotype has a count of ten or more. This chain links TRBV5-1 with TRBJ2-7; TRBD2 matches 10 bases. Germline loops: CDR1 SGHRS, CDR2 YFSETQ. Germline trimming cut 0 bases from V and 0 bases from J; bases unmatched to any gene: 3. This CDR3 has 16 amino acids. The CDR3 bases are TGCGCCAGCAGCTTGGGAGCGGGGGGGGCCTCCTACGAGCAGTACTTC. Translating it yields CASSLGAGGASYEQYF.

There are many counts of this clonotype. V usage is TRBV11-1 and J usage is TRBJ2-7; 8 bases match TRBD1. Germline V lookup: CDR1 SGHAT, CDR2 FQDESV (reference sequence). J lost 9 bases, V lost 1 base, and 5 bases had no gene match. CDR3 length: 13 amino acids. CDR3 coding DNA: TGTGCCAGCAGCTTAGGGACAGGGAACGGGCAGTACTTC. This sequence encodes CASSLGTGNGQYF.

For this clonotype: Lacking the conserved final phenylalanine or tryptophan, this CDR3 likely reflects a read error. The chain employs TRBV11-2 and TRBJ2-7; D possibly corresponds to TRBD2 (6 bases). Germline V lookup: CDR1 SGHAT, CDR2 FQNNGV. The CDR3 spans 15 residues. The CDR3 DNA follows: TGCGCCAGCAGCCTCGGCGGGACTCTACCATACGAGCAGTACTTG. This encodes CASSLGGTLPYEQYL.

This clonotype was picked up many times. The V gene is TRBV6-6, the J gene TRBJ1-1; 7 nucleotides line up with TRBD1. The CDR3 has 16 residues. Losses at the gene ends were 2 bases for V and 0 bases for J; bases not matched to a gene: 6. The germline gives CDR1 MNHNY, CDR2 SVGAGI (reference sequence). Here the CDR3 reads CASSYPPQGLNTEAFF. CDR3 sequence (DNA): TGTGCCAGCAGTTACCCGCCACAGGGGTTGAACACTGAAGCTTTCTTT.

This rearrangement joins TRBV11-2 to TRBJ2-7; 8 nucleotides agree with TRBD1. The V gene's germline CDR1 is SGHAT and CDR2 FQNNGV. The CDR3 consists of 15 residues. The CDR3 reads CASNLGAGTGYEQYV. CDR3 in DNA: TGTGCCAGCAACTTAGGAGCCGGGACAGGTTACGAACAGTACGTC.

About this clonotype: One end of the junction varies from germline; a read error may be responsible. This rearrangement joins TRBV29-1 to TRBJ1-2; D is possibly TRBD1 (6 bases). Germline lookup yields CDR1 SQVTM and CDR2 ANQGSEA. The CDR3 is 16 residues long. DNA of the CDR3: TGCAGCGTCGCAACCCTATCGGACAGAGGGCCTAATGGCTGCACCTTC. It is translated as CSVATLSDRGPNGCTF.

The V and J genes are TRBV4-1 and TRBJ2-5; the match to TRBD1 covers 7 bases. Germline CDR1 reads MGHRA; CDR2 reads YSYEKL. The CDR3 contains 20 residues. Unmatched junction bases numbered 17, after V lost 1 base and J lost 0 bases. This chain's CDR3 is CASSQGPIGDRARYQETQYF. The CDR3 DNA sequence: TGCGCCAGCAGCCAAGGTCCCATTGGTGACAGGGCTAGGTACCAAGAGACCCAGTACTTC.

Turning to this clonotype: At one boundary the junction diverges from the germline segment, which might be a read error. The rearrangement joins TRBV29-1 to TRBJ2-2; 8 positions match TRBD1. Germline V CDR1 and CDR2: SQVTM, ANQGSEA. The CDR3 has 11 amino acids. CDR3 residues: CSAQGAGELLF. CDR3 in DNA: TGCAGCGCCCAGGGGGCCGGAGAGCTGTTGTTT.

Of note for this clonotype: The conserved phenylalanine or tryptophan is not found at the CDR3 terminus, so this likely reflects a read error. The chain uses TRBV7-9 and TRBJ2-1, with 7 bases that match TRBD2. V shed 2 bases and J 7 bases; nucleotides not matched to a gene: 8. CDR1 is SEHNR and CDR2 is FQNEAQ in the germline V gene (reference sequence). This CDR3 spans 15 amino acids. The CDR3 DNA reads TGTGCCAGCAGCTTAATGGGAACTAGCGTGAATGAGCAGTTCTCC. It encodes CASSLMGTSVNEQFS.

Comments on this clonotype: Compared with germline, one end of the junction differs, possibly owing to a read error. The chain has TRBV12-3 or TRBV12-4 and TRBJ1-5; D is uncertain. The CDR3 covers 17 residues. The CDR3 here is CTSCLLMVEISNQPQHF. Here the CDR3 DNA reads TGTACCAGCTGCCTACTGATGGTCGAGATAAGCAATCAGCCCCAGCATTTT.

About this clonotype itself: Relative to the germline gene, one junction end is altered; a read error may explain this. The CDR3 region is CASTPGPADNERFF. The CDR3 coding sequence is TGTGCCAGCACCCCGGGACCAGCGGACAATGAGCGGTTCTTC. The V gene is TRBV6-5, the J gene TRBJ2-1, with D perhaps being TRBD1 or TRBD2 (5 bases each). This CDR3 is 14 amino acids long. Germline V lookup: CDR1 MNHEY, CDR2 SVGAGI.